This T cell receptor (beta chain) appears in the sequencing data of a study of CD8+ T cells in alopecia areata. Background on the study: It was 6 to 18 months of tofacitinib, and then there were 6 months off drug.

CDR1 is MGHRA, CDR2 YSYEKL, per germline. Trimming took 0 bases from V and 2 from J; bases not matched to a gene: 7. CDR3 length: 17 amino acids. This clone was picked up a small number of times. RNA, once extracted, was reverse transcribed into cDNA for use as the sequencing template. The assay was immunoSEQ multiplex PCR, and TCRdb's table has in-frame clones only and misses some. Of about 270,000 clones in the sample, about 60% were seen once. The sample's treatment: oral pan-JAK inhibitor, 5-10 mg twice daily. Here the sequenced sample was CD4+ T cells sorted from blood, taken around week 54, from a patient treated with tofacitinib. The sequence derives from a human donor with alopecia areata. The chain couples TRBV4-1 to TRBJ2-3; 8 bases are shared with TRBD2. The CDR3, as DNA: TGCGCCAGCAGCCAAGATCCTACGGGGGGGAACACAGATACGCAGTATTTT. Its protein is CASSQDPTGGNTDTQYF.